One and the same sample provided the 27 T cell receptor beta chains below, sequenced in a study of T-cell reconstitution after alpha-beta-depleted transplantation in children. A TCRbeta library incorporating unique molecular identifiers was prepared. Each CDR3 protein is one row after TCRdb ran MiXCR on the PCR reads. The repertoire holds 2,500 to 3,500 distinct CDR3 sequences, with approximately 10% as singletons. The sample was PBMCs, mostly from graft donor cells, taken 360 days after TCRalphabeta/CD19-depleted stem cell transplant. The receptors here all came from a patient aged 2-10 years who had a stem cell transplant for inherited bone marrow failure, so the T cells may come from the graft donor.

The chain carries TRBV7-6 and TRBJ2-7; perhaps TRBD2 as D (6 bases). The CDR3 loop spans 18 amino acids. Trimming took 2 bases from V and 7 from J, leaving 27 bases between them. Germline CDR1 reads SGHVS; CDR2 reads FNYEAQ. The CDR3 here is CASSLSQRATGSYWEQYF. The CDR3 DNA is TGTGCCAGCAGCTTAAGTCAGAGGGCCACCGGGAGCTACTGGGAGCAGTACTTC.

Many counts were recorded for this clonotype. The gene calls are TRBV7-9 and TRBJ2-7, with TRBD2 matching over 8 bases. The length of the CDR3 is 14 residues. J gave up 2 bases and V 2 bases, and 2 bases lay outside the gene matches. From germline, CDR1 is SEHNR and CDR2 FQNEAQ (reference sequence). This chain's CDR3 is CASSLSGRTYEQYF. The CDR3 bases are TGTGCCAGCAGCTTAAGCGGGAGAACCTACGAGCAGTACTTC. The full variable domain, with the rest looked up from reference TRBV7-9 and TRBJ2-7, is DTGVSQNPRHKITKRGQNVTFRCDPISEHNRLYWYRQTLGQGPEFLTYFQNEAQLEKSRLLSDRFSAERPKGSFSTLEIQRTEQGDSAMYLCASSLSGRTYEQYFGPGTRLTVT.

Ten or more counts support this clonotype. The CDR3, as DNA: TGTGCCAGCACCCTCCAAGAGACCCAGTACTTC. It translates to CASTLQETQYF. The chain is built from TRBV11-2 and TRBJ2-5, with unresolved D. This CDR3 comprises 11 residues. V shed 7 bases and J shed 1 base, with 4 bases lying between them. Looked up from germline, CDR1 is SGHAT and CDR2 is FQNNGV.

This clonotype has ten or more counts. The chain links TRBV18 to TRBJ2-1; the match to TRBD2 covers 7 bases. The CDR3 totals 16 residues. Germline V gene lookup returns CDR1 KGHSH and CDR2 LQKENI. V lost 3 bases and J lost 4; bases outside the gene matches: 9. The CDR3 sequence is CASSPIEIAGYNEQFF. In DNA form, the CDR3 reads TGTGCCAGCTCACCGATCGAAATAGCGGGTTACAATGAGCAGTTCTTC.

This clonotype has ten or more counts. The rearrangement links TRBV27 to TRBJ1-1; D is undetermined. The CDR3 spans 13 residues. Germline V gene sequence: CDR1 MNHEY, CDR2 SMNVEV (reference sequence). The germline V and J ends were trimmed by 4 bases and 0 bases, with 6 bases remaining between them. The CDR3 reads CASSWVLNTEAFF. The CDR3 DNA reads as TGTGCCAGCAGTTGGGTTCTGAACACTGAAGCTTTCTTT.

This clonotype was counted many times. The chain joins TRBV5-1 to TRBJ2-5, with D perhaps matching TRBD1 (6 bases). The germline gives CDR1 SGHRS, CDR2 YFSETQ. The ends were cut back, 2 bases at V and 0 bases at J, with 11 bases in the middle. CDR3 size: 15 residues. The CDR3 reads CASSLQGGHQETQYF. The CDR3 region has the DNA TGCGCCAGCAGCTTACAGGGTGGGCACCAAGAGACCCAGTACTTC.

This clonotype was observed at least ten times. The chain uses TRBV29-1 and TRBJ2-3, with 12 bases matching TRBD2. This CDR3 has 16 residues. Germline CDR1 and CDR2: SQVTM and ANQGSEA. Unmatched junction bases numbered 6, after V lost 4 bases and J lost 1 base. The CDR3 coding sequence is TGCAGCGTTGGGGGAGGACTAGCGGGGCGCACAGATACGCAGTATTTT. This encodes CSVGGGLAGRTDTQYF.

In its sample, this clonotype was seen many times. V usage is TRBV3-1 and J usage is TRBJ2-7; 13 bases line up with TRBD2. With V trimmed by 4 bases and J by 2 bases, 8 bases remained unmatched. The CDR3 runs to 17 residues. Germline CDR1 reads LGHDT; CDR2 reads YNNKEL (reference sequence). The CDR3 loop is CASSRGRTSGRPYEQYF. CDR3 DNA sequence: TGTGCCAGCAGCCGAGGACGGACTAGCGGGAGACCCTACGAGCAGTACTTC.

The sample holds many counts of this clonotype. As DNA, the CDR3 is TGTGCCAGCAGCCCCACGAGGACTAGTACAAACTACGAGCAGTACTTC. Translated, it gives CASSPTRTSTNYEQYF. This chain joins TRBV11-2 and TRBJ2-7; 7 bases agree with TRBD2. Germline V gene data show CDR1 as SGHAT and CDR2 as FQNNGV. The ends lost 5 bases at V and 3 bases at J; junction bases unmatched: 13. The CDR3 is 16 amino acids.

This clonotype occurred many times. This chain connects TRBV11-2 to TRBJ2-1; a weak D match, TRBD2 (6 bases). Germline CDR1 is SGHAT and CDR2 is FQNNGV. The CDR3 runs to 17 residues. V lost 5 bases and J 0 bases, leaving 17 bases between the germline ends. The chain's CDR3 is CASSGGTGVLSYNEQFF. DNA of the CDR3: TGTGCCAGCAGCGGGGGAACGGGGGTGCTCTCCTACAATGAGCAGTTCTTC.

This clonotype was seen just once. The junction departs from the called germline gene at one end, perhaps through a read error. The chain combines TRBV10-3 with TRBJ2-7, with no clear D. The CDR3 covers 16 residues. From germline, CDR1 is ENHRY and CDR2 SYGVKD. The CDR3 region has the DNA TGTGCCATCAGCGAGTTTGCCCGTGGCACCTCCCACGAGCAGTACTTC. Translating gives CAISEFARGTSHEQYF.

This clonotype was observed many times. The CDR3, as DNA: TGCAGTGCTCCCGACAGGGGGGGCACAGATACGCAGTATTTT. It encodes CSAPDRGGTDTQYF. The rearrangement joins TRBV20-1 to TRBJ2-3; 9 bases agree with TRBD1. This CDR3 is 14 amino acids long. Trimming removed 5 bases from V and 1 base from J; junction bases left unmatched: 4. CDR1 and CDR2 from the germline V gene are DFQATT and SNEGSKA (reference sequence).

This clonotype was counted many times. The chain employs TRBV28 and TRBJ2-5; 7 bases map to TRBD1. The CDR3 is 14 residues long. Germline trimming cut 2 bases from V and 2 bases from J; bases unmatched to any gene: 2. The germline V gene has CDR1 MDHEN and CDR2 SYDVKM. CDR3 DNA sequence: TGTGCCAGCAGTTTAGGACAGGTTCAAGAGACCCAGTACTTC. Translating gives CASSLGQVQETQYF.

There are many counts of this clonotype. The chain uses TRBV29-1 and TRBJ2-7; a weak D match, TRBD2 (6 bases). The CDR3 contains 12 residues. CDR1 and CDR2 (germline): SQVTM, ANQGSEA. Trimming took 6 bases from V and 2 from J, leaving 11 bases between them. The CDR3 DNA reads TGCAGCGTGGGACTGACAGCCTACGAGCAGTACTTC. Amino acids: CSVGLTAYEQYF.

This clonotype was counted many times. The rearrangement uses TRBV30 and TRBJ2-2, with TRBD2 matching over 13 bases. The CDR3 is made up of 12 amino acids. Germline V gene sequence: CDR1 GTSNPN, CDR2 SVGIG (reference sequence). The V and J ends lost 5 bases and 13 bases, in that order; junction bases with no gene match: 4. CDR3 DNA sequence: TGTGCCTGGGGGACTAGCGGGGCGGGGCTGTTTTTT. Encoded protein: CAWGTSGAGLFF.

By share of the sample, this clonotype is medium-sized. The chain couples TRBV7-2 to TRBJ2-1, with D possibly matching TRBD2 (5 bases). Looked up from germline, CDR1 is SGHTA and CDR2 is FQGNSA. This CDR3 contains 17 residues. The ends were cut back, 1 base at V and 4 bases at J, with 17 bases in the middle. CDR3 in amino acids: CASSLVDTGNYYNEQFF. Written as DNA, the CDR3 is TGTGCCAGCAGCTTAGTCGATACCGGGAATTATTACAATGAGCAGTTCTTC.

This clonotype was recorded many times. The chain has TRBV6-5 and TRBJ2-7; weak D call: TRBD1 (5 bases). The V end was cut by 6 bases, the J end by 0 bases, with 12 bases between. The germline gives CDR1 MNHEY, CDR2 SVGAGI. This CDR3 contains 14 residues. The DNA of the CDR3 is TGTGCCAGCAGCCAAACAGGAATCTCCTACGAGCAGTACTTC. Its protein product is CASSQTGISYEQYF.

This clonotype was counted ten times or more. The rearrangement links TRBV27 to TRBJ2-7; the D gene is possibly TRBD1 (5 bases). Per germline, CDR1 MNHEY and CDR2 SMNVEV (reference sequence). This CDR3 is 14 amino acids long. V was clipped by 6 bases and J by 0 bases, with 12 bases between them. CDR3 residues: CASSPTGFSYEQYF. The DNA of the CDR3 is TGTGCCAGCAGCCCTACAGGTTTCTCCTACGAGCAGTACTTC.

Ten or more counts support this clonotype. CDR3 region: CASSQGTSGYEQYF. As DNA, the CDR3 is TGTGCCAGCAGCCAAGGGACTAGCGGCTACGAGCAGTACTTC. V and J are TRBV3-1 and TRBJ2-7, with 10 nucleotides matching TRBD2. The CDR3 consists of 14 residues. CDR1 and CDR2 from the germline V gene are LGHDT and YNNKEL (reference sequence). Trimming cost V 1 base and J 3 bases; bases outside gene matches: 0.

Ten or more counts support this clonotype. The chain links TRBV5-4 to TRBJ2-3; D is undetermined. Deletions cut 0 bases from V and 1 base from J, with 3 bases between. Germline lookup yields CDR1 SGHNT and CDR2 YYREEE (reference sequence). The CDR3 totals 13 residues. The CDR3 DNA reads as TGTGCCAGCAGCTTGGAGGGCACAGATACGCAGTATTTT. Protein sequence: CASSLEGTDTQYF.

The table lists this clonotype with many counts. The V call is TRBV7-9, the J call TRBJ2-3, with 8 bases fitting TRBD2. The CDR3 is 15 amino acids. Germline loops: CDR1 SEHNR, CDR2 FQNEAQ (reference sequence). Losses at the gene ends were 3 bases for V and 5 bases for J; bases not matched to a gene: 7. CDR3 sequence (DNA): TGTGCCAGCAGCTTTCGAGCGGGGGAGGAAGATACGCAGTATTTT. It specifies CASSFRAGEEDTQYF.

In this sample, this clonotype turned up many times. V is TRBV7-2 and J is TRBJ1-5, with a tentative D call TRBD1 (5 bases). This CDR3 contains 13 residues. Trimming removed 5 bases at V and 7 bases at J, with 12 bases between. In germline, CDR1 is SGHTA, CDR2 FQGNSA. CDR3 coding DNA: TGTGCCAGCAGCCCTCAACGGGACCAGCCCCAGCATTTT. This encodes CASSPQRDQPQHF.

The chain links TRBV5-1 to TRBJ2-5; D unclear. CDR1 is SGHRS, CDR2 YFSETQ, per germline. The CDR3 totals 15 residues. Trimming removed 0 bases at V and 0 bases at J, with 9 bases between. The CDR3 spells CASSLEPANQETQYF. For the CDR3, the DNA is TGCGCCAGCAGCTTGGAGCCGGCCAACCAAGAGACCCAGTACTTC.

This clonotype was seen many times. The V call is TRBV27, the J call TRBJ2-5, with no clear D. CDR3 length: 14 residues. The V gene lost 4 bases and the J gene lost 0 bases, with 9 bases spanning the gap. Germline assignment: CDR1 MNHEY and CDR2 SMNVEV (reference sequence). CDR3 in amino acids: CASSSILYQETQYF. DNA of the CDR3: TGTGCCAGCAGTTCTATACTCTACCAAGAGACCCAGTACTTC.

In this sample, this clonotype turned up many times. V is TRBV7-9 and J is TRBJ1-2, with a weak D call TRBD1 (5 bases). The CDR3 extends over 14 amino acids. V lost 2 bases to trimming and J lost 6 bases, with 13 bases between them. Germline assignment: CDR1 SEHNR and CDR2 FQNEAQ (reference sequence). The CDR3 sequence is CASSLSGARHGYTF. Here the CDR3 DNA reads TGTGCCAGCAGCTTAAGTGGGGCGCGACATGGCTACACCTTC.

This chain joins TRBV7-9 and TRBJ1-4; maybe TRBD1 (6 bases). Trimming stripped 2 bases from V and 4 bases from J, with 14 bases between. CDR1 is SEHNR and CDR2 is FQNEAQ in the germline V gene (reference sequence). This CDR3 has 16 residues. The CDR3 coding sequence is TGTGCCAGCAGCTTATCCGAGCAGGGACATAATGAAAAACTGTTTTTT. The encoded protein is CASSLSEQGHNEKLFF. Looking up the rest from reference TRBV7-9 and TRBJ1-4 gives the full variable domain: DTGVSQNPRHKITKRGQNVTFRCDPISEHNRLYWYRQTLGQGPEFLTYFQNEAQLEKSRLLSDRFSAERPKGSFSTLEIQRTEQGDSAMYLCASSLSEQGHNEKLFFGSGTQLSVL.

This clonotype was counted ten times or more. The CDR3 here is CASTVAGTDTQYF. The CDR3 region has the DNA TGTGCCAGCACGGTGGCCGGCACAGATACGCAGTATTTT. This chain links TRBV6-5 with TRBJ2-3; the D is unclear. The CDR3 has 13 amino acids. The ends were cut back, 7 bases at V and 1 base at J, with 9 bases in the middle. Looked up from germline, CDR1 is MNHEY and CDR2 is SVGAGI.